This record concerns one T cell receptor beta chain sequence. Its antigen remains unidentified. The entry originates in a study of T cell responses to AZD1222 COVID-19 vaccine. Study conclusions and caveats: Donors in the cohort were predominantly white British and more often female, and clonal diversity was possibly underestimated. Repertoire sampling happened only post peak T cell response.

Using immunoSEQ multiplex PCR, the repertoire was profiled, and TCRdb retains in-frame clones only, with some absent. Among about 53,000 clones listed, 70% to 85% were seen once. The clonotype originates from an adult in good health. This specimen was peripheral blood, taken on day 0 of AZD1222 vaccination.

CDR3 DNA sequence: TGTGCCAGCAGTCCCCTGGGGGACGAGCAGTACTTC. It translates to CASSPLGDEQYF. V and J are TRBV12-3 or TRBV12-4 and TRBJ2-7; perhaps D is TRBD1 or TRBD2 (5 bases each). The germline V and J ends were trimmed by 5 bases and 5 bases, with 10 bases remaining between them. The CDR3 length is 12 residues.